The entry that follows covers one T cell receptor (beta chain) sequence. The germline gene is not matched at one end of the junction; a read error may be the cause. This CDR3 has 14 residues. Germline lookup yields CDR1 SEHNR and CDR2 FQNEAQ (reference sequence). The data were obtained in a study of breast tumors, draining lymph nodes, adjacent tissues. TCRdb re-called the multiplex PCR reads through MiXCR, storing one row per CDR3 protein. The data hold under 300,000 distinct CDR3 sequences, with less than 35% observed a single time. Breast cancer patients provided tissue from their axillary draining lymph nodes.

Sequencing was done on a sample of axillary lymph node tissue. V usage is TRBV7-9 and J usage is TRBJ2-3; no clear D. The receptor was derived from a female donor with breast cancer. Some clones in this sample may be carry-over from other donors' samples. CDR3 in amino acids: CASSLDGYTDKQYF. The CDR3 DNA reads as TGTGCCAGCAGCTTAGATGGCTACACAGATAAGCAGTATTTT.